This TCR beta chain came from a study of STAT5B mutations in CD4+ large granular lymphocyte leukemia. Study results and caveats: Compared with healthy controls (2/35), patient top clones favored TRBV06 (8/27).

Worth noting for this clone: Its antigen is not known.

Trimming removed 6 bases at V and 1 base at J, with 13 bases between. CDR3 length: 14 residues. Germline V gene lookup returns CDR1 MNHEY and CDR2 SVGAGI. This was a survey-level run. Per the study methods: Putative leukemic clones, 45 to 70 in all, each exceeded 5% of the repertoire. Using immunoSEQ multiplex PCR, the repertoire was profiled, and TCRdb retains in-frame clones only, with some absent. V and J calls and clone size are given by that table; D and trimming were obtained from the DNA. The table shows thousands of clones, with about 74% occurring only once. The chain links TRBV6-5 to TRBJ2-7, with D perhaps matching TRBD1 (6 bases). The material sequenced was PBMCs. The sequence was collected from a woman aged 55 to 70 with CD4+ T-cell large granular lymphocyte leukemia. The CDR3 nucleotides read TGTGCCAGCAGGAGGACAGTTATATCCTACGAGCAGTACTTC. This codes for CASRRTVISYEQYF.